This T cell receptor (beta chain) was retrieved from a study of CD8+ T cells in alopecia areata. Study details: Twice a day, 5 to 10 mg of oral tofacitinib was administered to treated patients. Broader study findings: In lesional scalp, particularly from alopecia totalis/universalis, clonality was higher than in normal scalp.

The CDR3 length is 15 residues. V trimming: 8 bases; J trimming: 3 bases; junction bases outside the gene matches: 12. Germline loops: CDR1 SQVTM, CDR2 ANQGSEA. As regards this clone: As yet, its antigen is unknown.

Lesional scalp punch biopsies and peripheral blood came from alopecia areata patients. Researchers picked out CD4+ and CD8+ T cells from PBMCs by sorting. The authors extracted RNA and reverse transcribed it into cDNA as the sequencing template. Profiling relied on immunoSEQ multiplex PCR, and the TCRdb table lists in-frame clones only, not all of them. The sample lists 65,000 to 70,000 clones; approximately 60% were seen once. This chain joins TRBV29-1 and TRBJ2-3, with 9 positions matching TRBD1. This TCR came from a human donor with alopecia areata. The sequencing here drew on CD8+ T cells sorted from blood, taken at week 0. As DNA, the CDR3 is TGCAGCACTACAGACAGGGGGAGTTTAACAGATACGCAGTATTTT. Amino acid sequence: CSTTDRGSLTDTQYF.